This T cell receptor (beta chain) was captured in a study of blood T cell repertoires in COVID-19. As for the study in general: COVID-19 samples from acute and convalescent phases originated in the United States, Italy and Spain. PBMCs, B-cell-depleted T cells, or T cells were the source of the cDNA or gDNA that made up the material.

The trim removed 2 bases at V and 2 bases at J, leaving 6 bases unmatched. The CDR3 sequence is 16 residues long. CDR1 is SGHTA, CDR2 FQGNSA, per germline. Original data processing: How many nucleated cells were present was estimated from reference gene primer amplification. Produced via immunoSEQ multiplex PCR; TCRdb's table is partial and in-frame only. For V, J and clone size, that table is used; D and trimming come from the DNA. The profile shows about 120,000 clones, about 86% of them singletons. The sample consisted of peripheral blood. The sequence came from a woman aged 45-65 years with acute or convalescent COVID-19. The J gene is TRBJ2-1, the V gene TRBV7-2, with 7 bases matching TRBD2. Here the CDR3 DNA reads TGTGCCAGCAGCTTATGGGAGGGGAGGGCCTACAATGAGCAGTTCTTC. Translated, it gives CASSLWEGRAYNEQFF.